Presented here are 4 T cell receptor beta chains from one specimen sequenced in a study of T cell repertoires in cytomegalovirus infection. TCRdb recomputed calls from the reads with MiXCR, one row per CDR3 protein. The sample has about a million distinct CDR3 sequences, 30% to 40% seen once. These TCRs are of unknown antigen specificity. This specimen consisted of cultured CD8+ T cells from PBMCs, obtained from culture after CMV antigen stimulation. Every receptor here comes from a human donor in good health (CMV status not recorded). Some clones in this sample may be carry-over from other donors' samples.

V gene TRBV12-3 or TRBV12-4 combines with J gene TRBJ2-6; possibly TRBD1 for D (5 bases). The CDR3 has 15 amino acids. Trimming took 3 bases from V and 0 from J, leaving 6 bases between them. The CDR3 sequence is CASSFGASGANVLTF. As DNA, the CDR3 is TGTGCCAGCAGTTTTGGGGCCTCTGGGGCCAACGTCCTGACTTTC.

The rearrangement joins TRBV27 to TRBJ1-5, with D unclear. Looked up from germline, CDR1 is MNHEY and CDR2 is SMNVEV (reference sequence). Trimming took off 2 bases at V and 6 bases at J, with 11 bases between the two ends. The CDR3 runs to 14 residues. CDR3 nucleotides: TGTGCCAGCAGTTTAGAACGGTTTGGTCAGCCCCAGCATTTT. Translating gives CASSLERFGQPQHF.

The CDR3 is CASSVSGKVGYTF. In nucleotides, the CDR3 is TGTGCCAGCAGTGTGTCCGGAAAGGTGGGCTACACCTTC. V usage is TRBV25-1 and J usage is TRBJ1-2, with D unresolved. The germline V gene encodes CDR1 MGHDK and CDR2 SYGVNS. Trimming cost V 4 bases and J 8 bases, with 14 bases left between them. This CDR3 contains 13 residues.

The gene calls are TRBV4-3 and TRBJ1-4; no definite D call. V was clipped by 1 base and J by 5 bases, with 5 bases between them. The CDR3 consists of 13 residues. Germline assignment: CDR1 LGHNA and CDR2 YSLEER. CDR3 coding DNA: TGCGCCAGCAGCCAAGCACGAAATGAAAAACTGTTTTTT. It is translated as CASSQARNEKLFF.